A selection of T cell receptor beta chains follows, all from one sample in a study of T cell repertoires in cytomegalovirus infection. Antigen specificity for these receptors is unknown. TCRdb analysed the reads with MiXCR anew, one entry per CDR3 protein. Of approximately 76,000 distinct CDR3 sequences listed, 40% are singletons. The sample consisted of CD8+ T cells from cultured PBMCs, taken from culture after CMV antigen stimulation. These receptors originate from a human donor in good health (CMV status not recorded). Some clones in this sample may be carry-over from other donors' samples. CDR3s include the opening cysteine and the closing phenylalanine or tryptophan. A D gene is named only where the DNA matches it firmly. Clone size is stated in some rows and not others, as once, few, many or a class when expanded.

j_call d_call v_call clone_size cdr3_aa cdr3_nt
TRBJ2-7 - TRBV27 few CASSFSGPTYEQYF TGTGCCAGCAGTTTTTCCGGACCGACGTACGAGCAGTACTTC
TRBJ2-1 - TRBV12-3/TRBV12-4 few CASSLGGGRRNEQFF TGTGCCAGCAGTTTGGGAGGGGGACGTCGAAATGAGCAGTTCTTC
TRBJ2-3 - TRBV12-3/TRBV12-4 - CASSQQADTQYF TGTGCCAGCAGTCAACAAGCAGATACGCAGTATTTT
TRBJ2-1 - TRBV4-1 few CASSQAFDSYNEQFF TGCGCCAGCAGCCAAGCGTTTGACAGCTACAATGAGCAGTTCTTC
TRBJ2-5 TRBD2 TRBV7-2 few CASSLGAGGGVETQYF TGTGCCAGCAGCTTAGGAGCTGGCGGGGGGGTCGAGACCCAGTACTTC
TRBJ1-4 TRBD1 TRBV5-1 - CASSLAGTGFEKLFF TGCGCCAGCAGCTTGGCGGGGACAGGGTTTGAAAAACTGTTTTTT
TRBJ1-6 - TRBV15 - CATRLFLDADSPLHF TGTGCCACCAGATTATTTTTGGACGCGGATTCACCCCTCCACTTT
TRBJ2-7 TRBD1 TRBV7-2 - CASSLGTGREQYF TGTGCCAGCAGCTTAGGGACAGGGCGGGAGCAGTACTTC
TRBJ2-7 TRBD1 TRBV27 - CASSSQGDEQYF TGTGCCAGCAGTTCACAGGGGGACGAGCAGTACTTC
TRBJ2-1 - TRBV6-1 few CASGFNEQFF TGTGCCAGCGGTTTCAATGAGCAGTTCTTC
TRBJ2-7 TRBD1 TRBV11-2 - CASTTAGTGVYEQYF TGTGCCAGCACTACCGCCGGGACAGGGGTCTACGAGCAGTACTTC
TRBJ2-1 - TRBV7-6 - CASSPGQNEQFF TGTGCCAGCAGCCCTGGACAGAATGAGCAGTTCTTC
TRBJ1-5 - TRBV6-6 few CASSSQDSNQPQHF TGTGCCAGCAGTTCTCAGGACAGCAATCAGCCCCAGCATTTT
TRBJ2-6 - TRBV6-6 once CANITMGAGANVLTF TGTGCCAACATCACCATGGGGGCTGGGGCCAACGTCCTGACTTTC
TRBJ2-3 - TRBV3-1 - CASSQGASLDSDTQYF TGTGCCAGCAGCCAAGGGGCTAGTTTGGATTCAGATACGCAGTATTTT
TRBJ1-1 - TRBV11-2 - CASSFFEAFF TGTGCCAGCAGCTTCTTTGAAGCTTTCTTT
TRBJ2-7 TRBD2 TRBV29-1 - CSVGGGSGGSYEQYF TGCAGCGTCGGGGGTGGTAGCGGGGGCTCCTACGAGCAGTACTTC
TRBJ2-5 - TRBV20-1 few CSASPSDQETQYF TGCAGTGCTAGTCCGTCAGACCAAGAGACCCAGTACTTC
TRBJ2-3 TRBD2 TRBV7-9 few CASSLEGTSGGSTF TGTGCCAGCAGCTTGGAAGGGACTAGCGGGGGATCGACGTTT
TRBJ2-7 - TRBV7-8 - CASSHDSYEQYF TGTGCCAGCAGCCATGACTCGTACGAGCAGTACTTC
TRBJ2-5 - TRBV7-8 - CANSLGKPQGTQYF TGTGCCAACAGCTTAGGGAAGCCACAGGGGACCCAGTACTTC
TRBJ1-2 - TRBV7-9 few CASSLERVGGYTF TGTGCCAGCAGCTTAGAGAGGGTCGGGGGCTACACCTTC
TRBJ2-2 - TRBV5-8 - CASSVTGELFF TGTGCCAGCAGCGTGACCGGGGAGCTGTTTTTT
TRBJ2-2 - TRBV2 few CASSGTGELFF TGTGCCAGCAGTGGCACCGGGGAGCTGTTTTTT
TRBJ2-1 - TRBV7-6 few CASSYPPVNSGPSYNEQFF TGTGCCAGCAGCTACCCTCCCGTTAATAGCGGACCTTCCTACAATGAGCAGTTCTTC
TRBJ1-1 - TRBV7-2 - CASRQSGITRTEAFF TGTGCCAGCAGACAAAGTGGGATTACTCGGACTGAAGCTTTCTTT
TRBJ2-5 - TRBV6-2/TRBV6-3 many CARKGKETQYF TGTGCCAGAAAGGGGAAAGAGACCCAGTACTTC
TRBJ2-1 TRBD2 TRBV7-3 few CASSVGTSGDEQFF TGTGCCAGCAGCGTCGGGACTAGCGGTGATGAGCAGTTCTTC
TRBJ1-5 TRBD1 TRBV28 - CASREGQVGNQPQHF TGTGCCAGCAGAGAGGGACAGGTGGGCAATCAGCCCCAGCATTTT